This T cell receptor (beta chain) came from a study of T cells in tumors after PD-1 blockade. Study-level information: During anti-PD-1 treatment, some patients continued daily vismodegib 150 mg.

In this sample, this clone turned up a few times. Clones were read by immunoSEQ multiplex PCR, and TCRdb kept only the in-frame ones, dropping some. The data show 30,000 to 40,000 clones, with about 77% seen just once and 38% held by the top ten. Trimming cost V 3 bases and J 5 bases; bases outside gene matches: 5. Germline V lookup: CDR1 SGHNT, CDR2 YYREEE (reference sequence). CDR3 size: 14 residues. Sequenced material: PBMCs, taken before anti-PD-1 treatment. The genes are TRBV5-4 and TRBJ2-1; TRBD2 aligns across 7 bases. The sequence was collected from a human donor with basal cell carcinoma. CDR3 sequence reads: CASSSRGSHNEQFF. The CDR3 coding sequence is TGTGCCAGCAGCTCGCGGGGGAGCCACAATGAGCAGTTCTTC.